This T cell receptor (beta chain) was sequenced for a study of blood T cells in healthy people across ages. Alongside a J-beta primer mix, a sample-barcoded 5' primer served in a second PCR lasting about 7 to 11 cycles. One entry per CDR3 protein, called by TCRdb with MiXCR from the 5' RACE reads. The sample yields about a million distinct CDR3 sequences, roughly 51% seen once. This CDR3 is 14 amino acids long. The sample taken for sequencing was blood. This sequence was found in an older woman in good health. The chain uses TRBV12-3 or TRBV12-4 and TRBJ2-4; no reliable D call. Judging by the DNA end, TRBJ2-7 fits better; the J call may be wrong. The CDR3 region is CASSSSWANDEQYF. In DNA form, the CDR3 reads TGTGCCAGCAGCTCCTCTTGGGCGAACGACGAGCAGTACTTC.